The rows below give T cell receptor beta chains drawn from one sample of a study of regulatory dendritic cells for organ transplantation. No antigen has been identified for these receptors. Sequenced by immunoSEQ multiplex PCR; TCRdb stores in-frame clones only, minus some. The repertoire holds around 21,000 clones, 85% seen once, with 0.2% to 0.3% in the top ten. Source material: naive CD4+ T cells from blood cultured with dendritic cells. These receptors were collected from a human donor in good health. Each CDR3 is given with its conserved first and last residue. A D gene is named only where the DNA matches it firmly. Rows may omit the clone size; those that give it use once, few, many or a size class.

v_gene,abundance,d_gene,j_gene,CDR3nt,CDR3aa
TRBV5-6,NA,NA,TRBJ2-7,TGTGCCAGCAGCCCGCGACGTCGACCCGGCTACGAGCAGTACTTC,CASSPRRRPGYEQYF
TRBV29-1,once,NA,TRBJ2-7,TGCAGCGTTGAAGACGGGGCAGGGTCACACTTC,CSVEDGAGSHF
TRBV18,NA,TRBD2,TRBJ2-2,TGTGCCAGCTCACCCTGGTCTAGCGGGGACAACACCGGGGAGCTGTTTTTT,CASSPWSSGDNTGELFF
TRBV5-1,NA,NA,TRBJ2-2,TGCGCCAGCAGCTTGGGGCCATTTGGCACCGGGGAGCTGTTTTTT,CASSLGPFGTGELFF
TRBV6-6,few,NA,TRBJ1-5,TGTGCCAGTGGTGGGGCACAGGGAGGTCAGCCCCAGCATTTT,CASGGAQGGQPQHF
TRBV10-3,NA,NA,TRBJ2-1,TGTGCCATCAGTGTAGAGGGAGGAAGGGATGAGCAGTTCTTC,CAISVEGGRDEQFF
TRBV19,NA,NA,TRBJ2-7,TGTGCCAGTAGTATTTCGGCCGGGTTCTCCTACGAGCAGTACTTC,CASSISAGFSYEQYF
TRBV7-9,NA,NA,TRBJ2-3,TGTGCCAGCAGAGAGGGCTTGGACAAACGCACAGATACGCAGTATTTT,CASREGLDKRTDTQYF
TRBV14,NA,TRBD2,TRBJ2-1,TGTGCCAGCAGCCAGATGACTAGCGGGGTCAATGAGCAGTTCTTC,CASSQMTSGVNEQFF
TRBV4-2,NA,NA,TRBJ2-1,TGTGCCAGCAGCCAAGTGGGGTCTCGGTACAATGAGCAGTTCTTC,CASSQVGSRYNEQFF
TRBV19,NA,TRBD1,TRBJ2-7,TGTGCCAGTAGGGTTACAGGGGGAGGTGGCGAGCAGTACTTC,CASRVTGGGGEQYF
TRBV7-2,NA,NA,TRBJ2-7,TGTGCCAGCAGCTTAATTTTATGGGGGCTGGACGAGCAGTACTTC,CASSLILWGLDEQYF
TRBV2,few,NA,TRBJ1-2,TGTGCCAGCAGCAGAAATTTCTACGGTGGCTACACCTTC,CASSRNFYGGYTF
TRBV28,NA,TRBD1,TRBJ1-1,TGTGCCAGCAGTTTGCTTGACAGGGCTGAAGCTTTCTTT,CASSLLDRAEAFF
TRBV6-5,NA,TRBD1,TRBJ1-5,TGTGCCAGCAGTAACAGGGGGAATAATCAGCCCCAGCATTTT,CASSNRGNNQPQHF
TRBV27,NA,TRBD1,TRBJ1-2,TGTGCCAGCAGCCCGATCGTGGGACAGGGGATCAATGGCTACACCTTC,CASSPIVGQGINGYTF
TRBV14,NA,NA,TRBJ1-6,TGTGCCAGCAGCCTTATGACGACGGCGCGCTCCTATAATTCACCCCTCCACTTT,CASSLMTTARSYNSPLHF
TRBV30,NA,NA,TRBJ2-1,TGTGCCTGGAGTGATAGGAGCAATGAGCAGTTCTTC,CAWSDRSNEQFF
TRBV2,NA,NA,TRBJ1-2,TGTGCCAGCAGTGTCCTGATAGTAGGTGGCTACACCTTC,CASSVLIVGGYTF
TRBV14,NA,NA,TRBJ1-2,TGTGCCAGCAGCCAAGCTCTGCCAGGGGCCACGGATGGCTACACCTTC,CASSQALPGATDGYTF
TRBV2,NA,NA,TRBJ2-5,TGTGCCAGCAGTGAATGGGGGTTGGGGGAGACCCAGTACTTC,CASSEWGLGETQYF
TRBV28,NA,TRBD1,TRBJ2-5,TGTGCCAGCAGCCTACCGACAGGGGCCGCGGAGACCCAGTACTTC,CASSLPTGAAETQYF
TRBV27,few,NA,TRBJ2-7,TGTGCCAGCAGGGAGAGAGCCGAGATCTTC,CASRERAEIF
TRBV19,NA,NA,TRBJ2-1,TGTGCCAGCCGGCGGGGATCAGAGCAGTTCTTC,CASRRGSEQFF
TRBV18,NA,NA,TRBJ2-7,TGTGCCAGCTCCTCAAATTCCAGGGTATTCTACGAGCAGTACTTC,CASSSNSRVFYEQYF
TRBV6-1,NA,NA,TRBJ1-1,TGTGCCAGCAGTGAATTACCGGACACTGAAGCTTTCTTT,CASSELPDTEAFF
TRBV30,few,NA,TRBJ1-1,TGTGCCTGGAATACGGGACTCCTGAACACTGAAGCTTTCTTT,CAWNTGLLNTEAFF
TRBV18,once,NA,TRBJ2-2,TGTGCCAGCTCACGTGGTATTGCCGGGGAGCTGTTTTTT,CASSRGIAGELFF
TRBV28,NA,NA,TRBJ1-1,TGTGCCAGCACCTCGGGCAGAGCCGTGAACACTGAAGCTTTCTTT,CASTSGRAVNTEAFF
TRBV7-6,NA,TRBD1,TRBJ1-6,TGTGCCAGCAGCTTCGGACAGGTCCCCTCACCCCTCCACTTT,CASSFGQVPSPLHF
TRBV28,NA,TRBD2,TRBJ2-1,TGTGCCAGCAGTTTAATAGCGGGAGGGTCAAATGAGCAGTTCTTC,CASSLIAGGSNEQFF
TRBV7-6,NA,TRBD2,TRBJ2-2,TGTGCCAGCAGCTTAGGAGCGGGAGGAGCCGGGGAGCTGTTTTTT,CASSLGAGGAGELFF
TRBV4-2,NA,TRBD1,TRBJ1-2,TGTGCCAGCAGCCAAGATCCCGACAGGGGGTTCAGTAACTATGGCTACACCTTC,CASSQDPDRGFSNYGYTF
TRBV18,NA,NA,TRBJ1-2,TGTGCCAGCTCACCACCCTCCCAATTCGTGAGGGGACCCTATGGCTACACCTTC,CASSPPSQFVRGPYGYTF
TRBV6-5,NA,NA,TRBJ1-2,TGTGCCAGCCGTCGGGCCCGGCAGGTGTACGGCTACACCTTC,CASRRARQVYGYTF
TRBV7-3,NA,TRBD2,TRBJ2-1,TGTGCCAGCAGCTTAACGGGACTAGCGGGGGAGGAGCAGTTCTTC,CASSLTGLAGEEQFF
TRBV10-1,NA,TRBD2,TRBJ2-1,TGCGCCAGTGGGACTAGCGAAGGACATGAGCAGTTCTTC,CASGTSEGHEQFF
TRBV6-6,NA,NA,TRBJ1-4,TGTGCCAGCAGTTACTCCCGGACAACTAATGAAAAACTGTTTTTT,CASSYSRTTNEKLFF
TRBV30,NA,NA,TRBJ2-5,TGTGCCTGGGGGGGCCTATTGGAGACCCAGTACTTC,CAWGGLLETQYF
TRBV6-6,NA,NA,TRBJ1-2,TGTGCCAGCAGTTCAAGGCCCAGGACGCTTCCCCATGGCTACACCTTC,CASSSRPRTLPHGYTF
TRBV5-4,NA,NA,TRBJ1-2,TGTGCCAGCAGCAAAGGACCGATGACGATCTATGGCTACACCTTC,CASSKGPMTIYGYTF
TRBV29-1,NA,NA,TRBJ1-1,TGCAGCGTTGAATTGAATGACATTCGGGCTTTCTTT,CSVELNDIRAFF
TRBV4-1,NA,NA,TRBJ1-2,TGCGCCAGCAGCCATAGCCACGCGGGGACACCAAACTATGGCTACACCTTC,CASSHSHAGTPNYGYTF
TRBV28,NA,TRBD2,TRBJ2-3,TGTGCCAGCAGTTCACAACCGAGCGGGGGCACAGATACGCAGTATTTT,CASSSQPSGGTDTQYF
TRBV6-1,once,TRBD1,TRBJ2-2,TGTGCCAGCAGTGAACCGGGACAGGGGCGCCCCGGGGAGCTGTTTTTT,CASSEPGQGRPGELFF
TRBV2,few,NA,TRBJ1-2,TGTGCCAGCAGTAGGGACATAGCGAGCGGCTACACCTTC,CASSRDIASGYTF
TRBV28,NA,NA,TRBJ1-1,TGTGCCAGCAGTTTTTTAGGCCCCTTCAACACTGAAGCTTTCTTT,CASSFLGPFNTEAFF
TRBV5-1,NA,NA,TRBJ1-4,TGCGCCAGCAGCTTTAAACTGTTTTTT,CASSFKLFF
TRBV28,NA,NA,TRBJ1-4,TGTGCCAGCAGTAGGGCAGGGGTTTTAGAAAAACTGTTTTTT,CASSRAGVLEKLFF
TRBV21-1,NA,NA,TRBJ1-2,TGTGCCAGCAGCAAAGAGAACACGATAAGTATCTATGGCTACACCTTC,CASSKENTISIYGYTF